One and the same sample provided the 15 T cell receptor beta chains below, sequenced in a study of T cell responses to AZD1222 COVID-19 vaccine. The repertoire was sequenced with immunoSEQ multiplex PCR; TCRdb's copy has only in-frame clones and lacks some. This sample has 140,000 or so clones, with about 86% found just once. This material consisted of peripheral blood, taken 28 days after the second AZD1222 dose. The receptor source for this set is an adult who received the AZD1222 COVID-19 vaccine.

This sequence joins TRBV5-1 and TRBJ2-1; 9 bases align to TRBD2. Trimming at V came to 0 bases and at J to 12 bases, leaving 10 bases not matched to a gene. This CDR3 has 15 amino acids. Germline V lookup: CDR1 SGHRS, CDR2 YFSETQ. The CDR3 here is CASSLVGGRAGWQFF. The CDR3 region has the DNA TGCGCCAGCAGCTTGGTTGGCGGGAGGGCCGGTTGGCAGTTCTTC.

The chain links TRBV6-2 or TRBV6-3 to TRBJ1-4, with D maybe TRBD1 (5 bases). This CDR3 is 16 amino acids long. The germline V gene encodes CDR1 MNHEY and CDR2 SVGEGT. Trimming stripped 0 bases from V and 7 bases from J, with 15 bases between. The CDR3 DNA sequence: TGTGCCAGCAGTTACTCGAATGGGGCAGGTGGTGAAAAACTGTTTTTT. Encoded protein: CASSYSNGAGGEKLFF.

The CDR3 spells CASSWDYQETQYF. DNA of the CDR3: TGTGCCAGCAGCTGGGACTACCAAGAGACCCAGTACTTC. The chain joins TRBV7-2 to TRBJ2-5; D might be TRBD2 (6 bases). Germline V gene data show CDR1 as SGHTA and CDR2 as FQGNSA. V lost 4 bases and J lost 0, with 6 bases in between. CDR3 length: 13 residues.

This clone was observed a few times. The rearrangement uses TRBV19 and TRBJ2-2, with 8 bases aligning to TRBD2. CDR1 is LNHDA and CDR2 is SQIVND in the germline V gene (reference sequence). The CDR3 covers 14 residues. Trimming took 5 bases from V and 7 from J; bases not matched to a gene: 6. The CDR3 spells CASSGGGRIGELFF. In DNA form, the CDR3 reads TGTGCCAGTAGTGGCGGGGGGAGAATCGGGGAGCTGTTTTTT. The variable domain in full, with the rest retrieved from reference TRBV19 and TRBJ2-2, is DGGITQSPKYLFRKEGQNVTLSCEQNLNHDAMYWYRQDPGQGLRLIYYSQIVNDFQKGDIAEGYSVSREKKESFPLTVTSAQKNPTAFYLCASSGGGRIGELFFGEGSRLTVL.

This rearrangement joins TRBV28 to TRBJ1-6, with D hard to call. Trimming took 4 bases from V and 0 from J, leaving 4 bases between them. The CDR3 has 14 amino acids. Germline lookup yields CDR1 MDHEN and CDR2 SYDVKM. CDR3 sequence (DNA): TGTGCCAGCAGTTCTAGCTCCTATAATTCACCCCTCCACTTT. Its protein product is CASSSSSYNSPLHF.

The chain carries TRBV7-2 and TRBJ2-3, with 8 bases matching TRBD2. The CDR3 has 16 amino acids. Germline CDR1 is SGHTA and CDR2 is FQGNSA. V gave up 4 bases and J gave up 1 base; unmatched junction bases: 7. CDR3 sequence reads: CASSSNSGVRTDTQYF. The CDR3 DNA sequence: TGTGCCAGCAGCTCCAATAGCGGGGTTCGCACAGATACGCAGTATTTT.

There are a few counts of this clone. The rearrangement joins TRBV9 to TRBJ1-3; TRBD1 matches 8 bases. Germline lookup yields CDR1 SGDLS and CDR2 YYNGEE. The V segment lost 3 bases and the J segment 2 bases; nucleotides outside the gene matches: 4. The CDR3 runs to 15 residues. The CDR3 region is CASSGTTGAGNTIYF. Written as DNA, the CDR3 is TGTGCCAGCAGCGGGACGACAGGGGCTGGAAACACCATATATTTT.

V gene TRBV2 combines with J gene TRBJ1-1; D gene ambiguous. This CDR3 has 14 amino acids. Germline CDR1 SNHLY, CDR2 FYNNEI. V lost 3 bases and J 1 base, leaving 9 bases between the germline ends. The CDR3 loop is CASSDEQTNTEAFF. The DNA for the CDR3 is TGTGCCAGCAGTGATGAACAGACGAACACTGAAGCTTTCTTT.

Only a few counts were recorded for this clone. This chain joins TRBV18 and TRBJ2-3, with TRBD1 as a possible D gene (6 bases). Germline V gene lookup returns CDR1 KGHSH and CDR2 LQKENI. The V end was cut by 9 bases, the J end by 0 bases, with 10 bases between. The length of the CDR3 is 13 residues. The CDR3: CASSDRSTDTQYF. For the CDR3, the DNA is TGTGCCAGTTCCGACAGGAGCACAGATACGCAGTATTTT.

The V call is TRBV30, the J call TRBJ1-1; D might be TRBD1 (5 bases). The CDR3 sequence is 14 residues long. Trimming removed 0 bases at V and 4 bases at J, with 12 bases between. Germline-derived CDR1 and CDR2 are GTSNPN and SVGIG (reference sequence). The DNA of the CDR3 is TGTGCCTGGAGTGTATTGTGGGGGAGCACTGAAGCTTTCTTT. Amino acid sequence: CAWSVLWGSTEAFF.

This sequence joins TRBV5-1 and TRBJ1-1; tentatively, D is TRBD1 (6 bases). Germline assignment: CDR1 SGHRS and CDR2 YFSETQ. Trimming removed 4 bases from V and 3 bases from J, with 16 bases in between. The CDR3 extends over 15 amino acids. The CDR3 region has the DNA TGCGCCAGCAGCCGCAGGGGCCCGGGGGACACTGAAGCTTTCTTT. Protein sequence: CASSRRGPGDTEAFF.

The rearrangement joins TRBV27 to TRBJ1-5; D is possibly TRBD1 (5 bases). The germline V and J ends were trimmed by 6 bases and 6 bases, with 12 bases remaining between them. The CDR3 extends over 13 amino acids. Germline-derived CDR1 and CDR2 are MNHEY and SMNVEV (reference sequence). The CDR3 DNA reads TGTGCCAGCAGCAGGGCCTGGAGTCAGCCCCAGCATTTT. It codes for CASSRAWSQPQHF.

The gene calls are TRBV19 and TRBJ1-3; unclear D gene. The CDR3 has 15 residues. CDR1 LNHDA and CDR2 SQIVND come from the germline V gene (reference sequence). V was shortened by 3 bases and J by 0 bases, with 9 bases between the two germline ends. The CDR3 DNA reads TGTGCCAGTAGTATGGATTCTTCCTCTGGAAACACCATATATTTT. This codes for CASSMDSSSGNTIYF.

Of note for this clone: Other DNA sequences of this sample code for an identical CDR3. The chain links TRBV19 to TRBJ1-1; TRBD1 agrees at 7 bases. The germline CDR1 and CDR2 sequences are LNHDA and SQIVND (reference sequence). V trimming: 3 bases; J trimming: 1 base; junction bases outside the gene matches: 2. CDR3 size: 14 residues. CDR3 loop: CASSIGTANTEAFF. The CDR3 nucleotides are TGTGCCAGTAGTATTGGGACAGCGAACACTGAAGCTTTCTTT. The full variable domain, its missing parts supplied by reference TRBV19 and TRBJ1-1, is DGGITQSPKYLFRKEGQNVTLSCEQNLNHDAMYWYRQDPGQGLRLIYYSQIVNDFQKGDIAEGYSVSREKKESFPLTVTSAQKNPTAFYLCASSIGTANTEAFFGQGTRLTVV.

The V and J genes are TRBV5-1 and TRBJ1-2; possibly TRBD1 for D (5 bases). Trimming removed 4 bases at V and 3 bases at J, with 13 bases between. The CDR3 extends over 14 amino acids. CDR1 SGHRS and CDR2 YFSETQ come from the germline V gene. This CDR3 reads CASSPGTGDYGYTF. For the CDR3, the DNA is TGCGCCAGCAGCCCGGGCACGGGGGACTATGGCTACACCTTC.